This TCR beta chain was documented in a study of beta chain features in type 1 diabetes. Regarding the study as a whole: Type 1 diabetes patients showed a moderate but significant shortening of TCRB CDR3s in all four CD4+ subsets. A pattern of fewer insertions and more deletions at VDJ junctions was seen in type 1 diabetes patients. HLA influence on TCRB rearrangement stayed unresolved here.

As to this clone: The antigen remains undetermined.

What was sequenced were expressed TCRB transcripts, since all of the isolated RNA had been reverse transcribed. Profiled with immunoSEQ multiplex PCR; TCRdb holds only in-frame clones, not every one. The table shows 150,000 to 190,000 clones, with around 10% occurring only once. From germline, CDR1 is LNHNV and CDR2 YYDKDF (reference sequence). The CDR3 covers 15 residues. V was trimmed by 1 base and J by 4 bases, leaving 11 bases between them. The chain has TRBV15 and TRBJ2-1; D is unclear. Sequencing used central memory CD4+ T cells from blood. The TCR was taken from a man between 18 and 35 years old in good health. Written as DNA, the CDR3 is TGTGCCACCAGCAGAGGGACGGACCCTTACAATGAGCAGTTCTTC. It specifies CATSRGTDPYNEQFF.